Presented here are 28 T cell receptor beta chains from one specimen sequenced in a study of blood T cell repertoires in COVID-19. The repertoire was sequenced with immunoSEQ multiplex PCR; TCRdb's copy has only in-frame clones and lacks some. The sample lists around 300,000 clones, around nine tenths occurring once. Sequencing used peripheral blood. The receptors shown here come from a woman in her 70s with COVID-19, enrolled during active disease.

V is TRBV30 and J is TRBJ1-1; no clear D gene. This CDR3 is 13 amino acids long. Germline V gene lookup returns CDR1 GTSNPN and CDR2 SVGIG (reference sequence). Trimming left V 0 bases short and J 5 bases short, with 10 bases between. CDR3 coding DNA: TGTGCCTGGAGTGTAACTAAAATGACTGAAGCTTTCTTT. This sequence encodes CAWSVTKMTEAFF.

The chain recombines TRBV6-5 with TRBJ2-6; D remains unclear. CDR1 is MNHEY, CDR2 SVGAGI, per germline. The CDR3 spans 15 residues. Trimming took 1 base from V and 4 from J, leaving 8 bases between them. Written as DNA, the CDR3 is TGTGCCAGCAGTTACTTAGAGAGGGGGGCCAACGTCCTGACTTTC. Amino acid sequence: CASSYLERGANVLTF.

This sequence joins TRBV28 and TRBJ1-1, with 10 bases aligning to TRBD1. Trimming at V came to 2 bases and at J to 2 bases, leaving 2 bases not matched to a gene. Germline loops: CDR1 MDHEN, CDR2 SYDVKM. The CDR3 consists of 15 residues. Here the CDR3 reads CASSLRDRGNTEAFF. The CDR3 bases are TGTGCCAGCAGTTTAAGGGACAGGGGTAACACTGAAGCTTTCTTT.

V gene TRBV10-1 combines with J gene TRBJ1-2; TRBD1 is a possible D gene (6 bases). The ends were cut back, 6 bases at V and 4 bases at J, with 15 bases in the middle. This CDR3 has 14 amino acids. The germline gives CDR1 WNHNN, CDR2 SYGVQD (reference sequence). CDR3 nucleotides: TGCGCCAGCAGGAACAGGGTCGGGTGCTATGGCTACACCTTC. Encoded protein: CASRNRVGCYGYTF.

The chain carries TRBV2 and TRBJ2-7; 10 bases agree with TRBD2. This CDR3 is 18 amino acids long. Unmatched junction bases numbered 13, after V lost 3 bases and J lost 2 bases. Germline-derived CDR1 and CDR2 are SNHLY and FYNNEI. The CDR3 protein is CASSDLAGEPYFTYEQYF. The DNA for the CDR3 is TGTGCCAGCAGTGATCTAGCGGGGGAACCGTACTTTACCTACGAGCAGTACTTC. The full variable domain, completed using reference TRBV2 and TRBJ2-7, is EPEVTQTPSHQVTQMGQEVILRCVPISNHLYFYWYRQILGQKVEFLVSFYNNEISEKSEIFDDQFSVERPDGSNFTLKIRSTKLEDSAMYFCASSDLAGEPYFTYEQYFGPGTRLTVT.

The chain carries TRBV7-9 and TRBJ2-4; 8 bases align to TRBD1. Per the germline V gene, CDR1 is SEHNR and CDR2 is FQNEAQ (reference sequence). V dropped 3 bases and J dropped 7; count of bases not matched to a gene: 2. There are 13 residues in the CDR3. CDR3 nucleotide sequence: TGTGCCAGCAGCTTGGGACAGGCGAACATTCAGTACTTC. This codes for CASSLGQANIQYF.

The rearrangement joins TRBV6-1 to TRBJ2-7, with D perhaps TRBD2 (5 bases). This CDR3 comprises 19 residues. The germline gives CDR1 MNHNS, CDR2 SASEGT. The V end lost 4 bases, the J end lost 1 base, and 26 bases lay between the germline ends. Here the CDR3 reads CASSAGKNFLLQRSYEQYF. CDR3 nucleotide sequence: TGTGCCAGCAGTGCGGGGAAAAATTTTTTACTTCAACGGTCCTACGAGCAGTACTTC.

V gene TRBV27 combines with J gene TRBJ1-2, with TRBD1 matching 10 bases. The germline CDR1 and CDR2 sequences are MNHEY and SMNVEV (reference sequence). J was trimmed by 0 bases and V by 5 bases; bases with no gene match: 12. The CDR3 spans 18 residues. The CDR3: CASSRGTGASGANYGYTF. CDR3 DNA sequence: TGTGCCAGCAGTCGGGGGACAGGGGCGTCCGGAGCTAACTATGGCTACACCTTC.

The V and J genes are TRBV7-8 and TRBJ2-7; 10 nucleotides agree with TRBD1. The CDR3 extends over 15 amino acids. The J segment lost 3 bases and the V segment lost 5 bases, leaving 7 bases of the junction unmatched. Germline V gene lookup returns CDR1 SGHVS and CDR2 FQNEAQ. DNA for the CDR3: TGTGCCAGCAGCGGGCCGGGACAGGGGATCTACGAGCAGTACTTC. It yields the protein CASSGPGQGIYEQYF. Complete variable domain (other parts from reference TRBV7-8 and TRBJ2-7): GAGVSQSPRYKVAKRGQDVALRCDPISGHVSLFWYQQALGQGPEFLTYFQNEAQLDKSGLPSDRFFAERPEGSVSTLKIQRTQQEDSAVYLCASSGPGQGIYEQYFGPGTRLTVT.

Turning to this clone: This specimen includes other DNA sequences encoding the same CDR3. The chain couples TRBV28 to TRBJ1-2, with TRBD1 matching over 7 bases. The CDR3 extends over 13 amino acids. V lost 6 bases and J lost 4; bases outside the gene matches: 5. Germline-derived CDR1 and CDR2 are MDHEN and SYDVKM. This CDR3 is CASSSGGPYGYTF. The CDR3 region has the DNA TGTGCCAGCAGCTCAGGGGGTCCCTATGGCTACACCTTC.

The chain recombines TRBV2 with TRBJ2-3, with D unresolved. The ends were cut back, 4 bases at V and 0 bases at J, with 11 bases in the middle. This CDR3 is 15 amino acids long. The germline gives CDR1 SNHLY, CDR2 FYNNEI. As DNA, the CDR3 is TGTGCCAGCAGTGTCTCCCCAGGTAGCACAGATACGCAGTATTTT. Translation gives CASSVSPGSTDTQYF.

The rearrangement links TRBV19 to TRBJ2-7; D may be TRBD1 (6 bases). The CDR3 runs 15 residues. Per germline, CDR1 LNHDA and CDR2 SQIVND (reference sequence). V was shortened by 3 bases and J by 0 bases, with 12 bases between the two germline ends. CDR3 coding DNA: TGTGCCAGTAGTATGTGGAAGGGGGACTCCTACGAGCAGTACTTC. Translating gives CASSMWKGDSYEQYF.

In DNA form, the CDR3 reads TGTGCCAGCACTTGGGGGGGACTTAAAAACATTCAGTACTTC. It is translated as CASTWGGLKNIQYF. V usage is TRBV2 and J usage is TRBJ2-4; TRBD2 agrees at 7 bases. Germline V gives CDR1 SNHLY, CDR2 FYNNEI. V trimming: 7 bases; J trimming: 4 bases; junction bases outside the gene matches: 7. This CDR3 spans 14 amino acids.

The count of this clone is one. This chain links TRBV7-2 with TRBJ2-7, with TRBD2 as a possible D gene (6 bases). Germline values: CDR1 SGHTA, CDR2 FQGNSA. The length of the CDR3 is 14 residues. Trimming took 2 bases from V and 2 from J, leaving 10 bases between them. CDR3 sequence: CASSLMRGTYEQYF. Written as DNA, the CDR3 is TGTGCCAGCAGCTTAATGCGGGGAACCTACGAGCAGTACTTC.

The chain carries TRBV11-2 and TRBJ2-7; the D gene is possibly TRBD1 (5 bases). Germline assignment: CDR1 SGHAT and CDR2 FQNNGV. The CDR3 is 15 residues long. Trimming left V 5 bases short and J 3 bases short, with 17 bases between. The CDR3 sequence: CASSQNPGRVYEQYF. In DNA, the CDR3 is TGTGCCAGCAGCCAGAATCCCGGCAGGGTCTACGAGCAGTACTTC.

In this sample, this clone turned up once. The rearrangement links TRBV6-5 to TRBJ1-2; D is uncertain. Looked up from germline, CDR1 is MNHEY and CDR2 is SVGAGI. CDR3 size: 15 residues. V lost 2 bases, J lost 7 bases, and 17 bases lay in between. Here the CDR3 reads CASSYGVGTARGYTF. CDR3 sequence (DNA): TGTGCCAGCAGTTACGGAGTTGGTACTGCTCGTGGCTACACCTTC.

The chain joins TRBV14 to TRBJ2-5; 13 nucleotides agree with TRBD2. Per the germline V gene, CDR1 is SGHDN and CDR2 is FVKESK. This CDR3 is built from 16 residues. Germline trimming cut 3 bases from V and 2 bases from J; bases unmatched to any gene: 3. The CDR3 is CASSQTSGGRQETQYF. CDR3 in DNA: TGTGCCAGCAGCCAGACTAGCGGGGGGCGGCAAGAGACCCAGTACTTC. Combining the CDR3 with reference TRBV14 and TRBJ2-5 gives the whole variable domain EAGVTQFPSHSVIEKGQTVTLRCDPISGHDNLYWYRRVMGKEIKFLLHFVKESKQDESGMPNNRFLAERTGGTYSTLKVQPAELEDSGVYFCASSQTSGGRQETQYFGPGTRLLVL.

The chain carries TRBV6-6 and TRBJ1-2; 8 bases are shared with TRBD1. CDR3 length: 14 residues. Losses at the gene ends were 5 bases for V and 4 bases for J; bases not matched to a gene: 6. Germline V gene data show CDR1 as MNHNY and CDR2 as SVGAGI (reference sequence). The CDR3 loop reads CASSNGQGFYGYTF. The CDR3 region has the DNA TGTGCCAGCAGTAACGGACAGGGTTTCTATGGCTACACCTTC.

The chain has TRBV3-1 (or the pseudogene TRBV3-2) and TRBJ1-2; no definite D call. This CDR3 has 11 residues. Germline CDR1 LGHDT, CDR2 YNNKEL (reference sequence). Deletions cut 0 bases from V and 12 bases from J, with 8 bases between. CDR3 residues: CASSQDKLNTF. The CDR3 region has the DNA TGTGCCAGCAGCCAAGACAAGCTGAACACCTTC.

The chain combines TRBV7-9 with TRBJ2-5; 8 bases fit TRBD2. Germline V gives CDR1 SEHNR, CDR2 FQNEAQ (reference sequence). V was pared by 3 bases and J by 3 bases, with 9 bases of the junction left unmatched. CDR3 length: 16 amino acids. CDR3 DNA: TGTGCCAGCAGCTTTAAGTGGTCAGCGGGGGAAGAGACCCAGTACTTC. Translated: CASSFKWSAGEETQYF.

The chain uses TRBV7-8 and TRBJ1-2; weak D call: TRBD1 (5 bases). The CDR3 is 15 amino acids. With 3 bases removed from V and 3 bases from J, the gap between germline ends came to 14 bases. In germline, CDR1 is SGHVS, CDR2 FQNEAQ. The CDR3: CASSFKPTDHYGYTF. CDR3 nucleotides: TGTGCCAGCAGCTTCAAACCGACAGACCACTATGGCTACACCTTC.

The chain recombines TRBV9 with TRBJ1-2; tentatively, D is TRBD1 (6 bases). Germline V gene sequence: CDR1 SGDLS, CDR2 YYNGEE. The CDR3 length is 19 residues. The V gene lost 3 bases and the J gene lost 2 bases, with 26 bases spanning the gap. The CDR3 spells CASSDPGGGVLSTNYGYTF. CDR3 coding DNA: TGTGCCAGCAGCGACCCCGGGGGGGGCGTGTTGTCGACCAACTATGGCTACACCTTC.

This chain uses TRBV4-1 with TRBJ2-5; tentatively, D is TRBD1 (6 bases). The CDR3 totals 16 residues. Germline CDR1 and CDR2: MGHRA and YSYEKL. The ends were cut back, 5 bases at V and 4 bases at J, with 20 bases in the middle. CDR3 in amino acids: CASSKKPGALGETQYF. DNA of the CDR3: TGCGCCAGCAGCAAAAAACCAGGGGCTCTCGGAGAGACCCAGTACTTC.

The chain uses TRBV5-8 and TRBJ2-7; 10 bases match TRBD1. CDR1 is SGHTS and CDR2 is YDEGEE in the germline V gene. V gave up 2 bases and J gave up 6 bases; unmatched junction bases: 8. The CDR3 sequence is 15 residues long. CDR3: CASSLPGQGKAEQYF. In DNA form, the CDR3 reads TGTGCCAGCAGCTTACCGGGACAGGGGAAGGCCGAGCAGTACTTC.

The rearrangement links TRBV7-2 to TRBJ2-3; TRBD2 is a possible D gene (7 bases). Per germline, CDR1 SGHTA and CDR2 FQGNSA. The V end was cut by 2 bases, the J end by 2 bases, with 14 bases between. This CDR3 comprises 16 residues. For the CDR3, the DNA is TGTGCCAGCAGCTTAACTCCGGGGGGCCTCACAGATACGCAGTATTTT. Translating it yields CASSLTPGGLTDTQYF.

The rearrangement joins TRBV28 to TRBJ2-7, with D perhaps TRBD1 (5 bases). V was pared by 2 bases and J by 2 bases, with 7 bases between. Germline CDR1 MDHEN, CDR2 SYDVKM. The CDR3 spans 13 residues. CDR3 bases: TGTGCCAGCAGTTTAACGACAGCCTACGAGCAGTACTTC. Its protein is CASSLTTAYEQYF. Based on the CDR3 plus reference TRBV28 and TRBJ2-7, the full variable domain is DVKVTQSSRYLVKRTGEKVFLECVQDMDHENMFWYRQDPGLGLRLIYFSYDVKMKEKGDIPEGYSVSREKKERFSLILESASTNQTSMYLCASSLTTAYEQYFGPGTRLTVT.

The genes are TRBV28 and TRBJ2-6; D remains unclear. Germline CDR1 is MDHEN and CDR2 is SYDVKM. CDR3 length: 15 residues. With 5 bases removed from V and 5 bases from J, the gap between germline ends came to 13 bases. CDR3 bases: TGTGCCAGCAGTCCTCACCGTGACTGGGCCAACGTCCTGACTTTC. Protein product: CASSPHRDWANVLTF. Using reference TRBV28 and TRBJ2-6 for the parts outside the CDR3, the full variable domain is DVKVTQSSRYLVKRTGEKVFLECVQDMDHENMFWYRQDPGLGLRLIYFSYDVKMKEKGDIPEGYSVSREKKERFSLILESASTNQTSMYLCASSPHRDWANVLTFGAGSRLTVL.

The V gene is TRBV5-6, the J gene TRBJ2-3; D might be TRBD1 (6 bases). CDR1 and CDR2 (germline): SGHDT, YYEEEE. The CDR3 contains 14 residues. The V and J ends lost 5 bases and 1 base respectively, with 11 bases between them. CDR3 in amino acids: CASSYRQGTDTQYF. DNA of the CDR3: TGTGCCAGCAGTTACCGACAGGGCACAGATACGCAGTATTTT.